The clone carrying this T cell receptor beta chain was picked up a small number of times. Antigen: not known. The V and J ends lost 4 bases and 1 base respectively, with 10 bases between them. Germline V gene data show CDR1 as MNHEY and CDR2 as SMNVEV (reference sequence). The CDR3 is 14 amino acids. The source of the sample is a study of T cells in Graves' hyperthyroidism and ophthalmopathy. General study points: The model's output predicted ophthalmopathy at a median of about 6.5 months prior to onset. Among clonotypes expanded in thyroid above 0.001, most were also found in blood.

The investigators amplified TCR beta CDR3 regions from RNA transcripts. First-round RT-PCR with HTBI primers amplified the TCR CDR3 region. Via MiXCR, TCRdb re-called the multiplex PCR reads, giving one row per CDR3 protein. Here the sample spans around 380,000 distinct CDR3 sequences, roughly 14% being singletons. Blood sampling occurred at first hyperthyroidism diagnosis, ahead of any ophthalmopathy symptoms. The chain recombines TRBV27 with TRBJ2-5; D perhaps matches TRBD1 (6 bases). The receptor was isolated from a man aged 25 to 45 with Graves' hyperthyroidism that later progressed to Graves' ophthalmopathy. Sequenced sample: blood. In DNA, the CDR3 is TGTGCCAGCAGTTACCTGGACAGCCAAGAGACCCAGTACTTC. It yields the protein CASSYLDSQETQYF.